What follows is one T cell receptor (beta chain) and its context. Its target is unknown. In germline, CDR1 is SGHVS, CDR2 FNYEAQ. Trimming pared 0 bases from V and 8 bases from J, leaving 9 bases between. This CDR3 region has 13 residues. This sample was included in a study of blood T cells in healthy people across ages. Whole-study findings and limits: Across the age range, TCR beta diversity per million T cells fell in a roughly linear way. One million T cells yielded diversity estimates that were considered underestimates. Higher diversity, along with more naive CD4+ cells, distinguished long-lived donors from aged donors.

Sample-barcoded 5' priming and a J-beta primer mix drove a second PCR of roughly 6 to 12 cycles. CDR3-containing paired-end reads numbering at least 2.5 million came from each sample. TCRdb analysed the 5' RACE reads with MiXCR anew, one entry per CDR3 protein. The sample has over a million distinct CDR3 sequences, roughly 40% seen once. Sequenced material: blood. This receptor was obtained from a woman aged 18-30 years in good health. The chain recombines TRBV7-6 with TRBJ2-3; D may correspond to TRBD1 or TRBD2 (5 bases each). CDR3 coding DNA: TGTGCCAGCAGCTTAGCGGGTGGGGGTACGCAGTATTTT. Translating gives CASSLAGGGTQYF.